This TCR beta chain derives from a study of control samples from healthy donors and cancer patients. This CDR3 comprises 15 residues. Germline CDR1 and CDR2: SGHRS and YFSETQ. The V gene lost 3 bases and the J gene lost 1 base, with 14 bases spanning the gap. This clone appeared once. The assay was immunoSEQ multiplex PCR, and TCRdb's table has in-frame clones only and misses some. The repertoire includes roughly 150,000 clones, over 90% of them detected once, and 2% to 2.5% sits in the top ten. The V gene is TRBV5-1, the J gene TRBJ2-7, with unresolved D. Sequences were obtained from blood. This sequence originates from a middle-aged man in good health. Here the CDR3 DNA reads TGCGCCAGCAGCTCCGAAGATTCACGGTCCTACGAGCAGTACTTC. Translation gives CASSSEDSRSYEQYF.